These T cell receptor beta chains were read from a single sample in a study of metastatic and nonmetastatic thyroid tumors. Using MiXCR, TCRdb re-called clones from the PCR reads. Of around 16,000 clones listed, about 13% are singletons. What was sequenced was blood. These receptors all come from a female donor with papillary thyroid cancer or a benign thyroid nodule (not recorded which). Some clones in this sample may be carry-over from other donors' samples. CDR3s include the opening cysteine and the closing phenylalanine or tryptophan. The order of the fields is V gene, clone size, J gene, CDR3 length, CDR3 protein. Clone size is not always given. Where it is, it says once, few, many or a class for expanded clones.

V gene: TRBV7-9; clone size: many; J gene: TRBJ1-3; CDR3 length: 14; CDR3 protein: CASSEGQAVDTIYF
V gene: TRBV5-1; clone size: many; J gene: TRBJ2-1; CDR3 length: 15; CDR3 protein: CASSADSSSYNEQFF
V gene: TRBV2; clone size: few; J gene: TRBJ2-3; CDR3 length: 15; CDR3 protein: CASGRLEPYTDTQYF
V gene: TRBV20-1; clone size: many; J gene: TRBJ2-1; CDR3 length: 14; CDR3 protein: CSARDPFGDNEQFF
V gene: TRBV24-1; clone size: many; J gene: TRBJ2-2; CDR3 length: 15; CDR3 protein: CATSDTVMVTGELFF
V gene: TRBV7-2; clone size: many; J gene: TRBJ2-5; CDR3 length: 15; CDR3 protein: CASSPIVGYGETQYF
V gene: TRBV9; clone size: many; J gene: TRBJ1-5; CDR3 length: 16; CDR3 protein: CASSVDIGDSNQPQHF
V gene: TRBV28; clone size: few; J gene: TRBJ2-3; CDR3 length: 13; CDR3 protein: CACGLEGTDTQYF
V gene: TRBV12-3/TRBV12-4; clone size: many; J gene: TRBJ1-4; CDR3 length: 15; CDR3 protein: CASSTRTGGGEKLFF
V gene: TRBV6-2/TRBV6-3; clone size: -; J gene: TRBJ2-7; CDR3 length: 15; CDR3 protein: CASSYSYRRDYEQYF
V gene: TRBV15; clone size: medium-sized; J gene: TRBJ2-7; CDR3 length: 15; CDR3 protein: CATSTRRGSSYEQYF
V gene: TRBV5-6; clone size: -; J gene: TRBJ1-1; CDR3 length: 12; CDR3 protein: CASSLVDTEAFF
V gene: TRBV7-3; clone size: -; J gene: TRBJ2-1; CDR3 length: 16; CDR3 protein: CASSLTNVGRNHEQFF
V gene: TRBV30; clone size: many; J gene: TRBJ2-7; CDR3 length: 11; CDR3 protein: CAWSPASEQYF
V gene: TRBV14; clone size: many; J gene: TRBJ2-3; CDR3 length: 14; CDR3 protein: CASSQVIGADTQYF
V gene: TRBV7-2; clone size: -; J gene: TRBJ2-5; CDR3 length: 15; CDR3 protein: CASSILADSQETQYF
V gene: TRBV5-6; clone size: many; J gene: TRBJ1-6; CDR3 length: 19; CDR3 protein: CASSSTFGQGSSYNSPLHF
V gene: TRBV2; clone size: -; J gene: TRBJ1-1; CDR3 length: 14; CDR3 protein: CASRLGTGGTEAFF
V gene: TRBV20-1; clone size: many; J gene: TRBJ1-3; CDR3 length: 15; CDR3 protein: CSARDPPFSGNTIYF
V gene: TRBV11-1; clone size: many; J gene: TRBJ2-5; CDR3 length: 18; CDR3 protein: CASSSKSDGVANRETQYF
V gene: TRBV2; clone size: -; J gene: TRBJ2-2; CDR3 length: 15; CDR3 protein: CASRPLAVGTGELFF
V gene: TRBV4-3; clone size: -; J gene: TRBJ2-2; CDR3 length: 19; CDR3 protein: CASSPRLRQGSSNTGELFF
V gene: TRBV6-2/TRBV6-3; clone size: -; J gene: TRBJ1-6; CDR3 length: 11; CDR3 protein: CASQGASPLHF
V gene: TRBV24-1; clone size: many; J gene: TRBJ2-5; CDR3 length: 15; CDR3 protein: CATSDPSVGTETQYF
V gene: TRBV6-2/TRBV6-3; clone size: medium-sized; J gene: TRBJ2-5; CDR3 length: 14; CDR3 protein: CASSYGGGGGTQYF
V gene: TRBV5-1; clone size: many; J gene: TRBJ2-5; CDR3 length: 15; CDR3 protein: CASSLDGEGGETQYF
V gene: TRBV12-3/TRBV12-4; clone size: many; J gene: TRBJ2-7; CDR3 length: 15; CDR3 protein: CASSVTSGGAFEQYF
V gene: TRBV5-5; clone size: many; J gene: TRBJ2-3; CDR3 length: 16; CDR3 protein: CASSPRTSGVGDTQYF
V gene: TRBV3-1; clone size: many; J gene: TRBJ2-1; CDR3 length: 14; CDR3 protein: CASSRRGAYNEQFF
V gene: TRBV4-2; clone size: many; J gene: TRBJ2-7; CDR3 length: 18; CDR3 protein: CASSRRLAGYTASYEQYF
V gene: TRBV28; clone size: -; J gene: TRBJ2-3; CDR3 length: 13; CDR3 protein: CASTLTYTDTQYF
V gene: TRBV3-1; clone size: -; J gene: TRBJ2-7; CDR3 length: 17; CDR3 protein: CASSHPSEGRGWYEQYF
V gene: TRBV6-1; clone size: -; J gene: TRBJ1-1; CDR3 length: 15; CDR3 protein: CASSPADRWNTEAFF
V gene: TRBV2; clone size: many; J gene: TRBJ2-7; CDR3 length: 10; CDR3 protein: CVSGSYEQYF
V gene: TRBV19; clone size: few; J gene: TRBJ2-2; CDR3 length: 14; CDR3 protein: CASSLIAGGGDLFF
V gene: TRBV10-3; clone size: many; J gene: TRBJ2-2; CDR3 length: 14; CDR3 protein: CAISRDPITGELFF
V gene: TRBV6-1; clone size: few; J gene: TRBJ1-2; CDR3 length: 17; CDR3 protein: CASSEFSGDREVRGYTF
V gene: TRBV4-2; clone size: -; J gene: TRBJ1-1; CDR3 length: 17; CDR3 protein: CASSPGQGANLGTEAFF
V gene: TRBV7-8; clone size: many; J gene: TRBJ2-5; CDR3 length: 16; CDR3 protein: CASRPPIRPAQETQYF
V gene: TRBV27; clone size: many; J gene: TRBJ2-4; CDR3 length: 15; CDR3 protein: CASSSPQLAKNIQYF
V gene: TRBV6-1; clone size: medium-sized; J gene: TRBJ1-1; CDR3 length: 14; CDR3 protein: CASSQDRGNTEAFF
V gene: TRBV6-5; clone size: few; J gene: TRBJ1-1; CDR3 length: 14; CDR3 protein: CASSFVGRLAEAFF
V gene: TRBV27; clone size: few; J gene: TRBJ1-1; CDR3 length: 16; CDR3 protein: CASKPVQGAVVTEAFF
V gene: TRBV20-1; clone size: many; J gene: TRBJ1-4; CDR3 length: 12; CDR3 protein: CSALDWGGKLFF
V gene: TRBV25-1; clone size: medium-sized; J gene: TRBJ2-2; CDR3 length: 16; CDR3 protein: CASSDMRTENTGELFF
V gene: TRBV12-3/TRBV12-4; clone size: -; J gene: TRBJ2-6; CDR3 length: 13; CDR3 protein: CASFTSGANSLTF
V gene: TRBV20-1; clone size: many; J gene: TRBJ1-1; CDR3 length: 13; CDR3 protein: CSASGQGGPEAFF
V gene: TRBV10-3; clone size: many; J gene: TRBJ2-3; CDR3 length: 11; CDR3 protein: CAISEEDTQYF
V gene: TRBV6-1; clone size: many; J gene: TRBJ2-5; CDR3 length: 12; CDR3 protein: CASSRLGETQYF
V gene: TRBV5-5; clone size: many; J gene: TRBJ1-1; CDR3 length: 14; CDR3 protein: CASSLRTGNTEAFF
V gene: TRBV20-1; clone size: many; J gene: TRBJ2-1; CDR3 length: 12; CDR3 protein: CSARAPRGEQFF
V gene: TRBV5-1; clone size: many; J gene: TRBJ2-2; CDR3 length: 15; CDR3 protein: CASSFGTGVSGELFF